Included here is one T cell receptor beta chain sequence, with context. Its target is not known. Specified time point: longitudinal time-point 1 (baseline). The study built unsorted libraries from 2 million PBMCs kept at -80 C. After removal of 4 bases from V and 9 bases from J, the junction contained 10 bases not matched to a gene. CDR3 length: 14 amino acids. The V gene's germline CDR1 is SGHKS and CDR2 YYEKEE (reference sequence). The record originates from a study of neurological immune-mediated disorders. Study results and limitations: Healthy controls had more TCR clonal expansion than multiple sclerosis, which showed the least, whereas HTLV-1-associated myelopathy showed the most. Sharing of CDR3 amino acid sequences among expanded clones across subjects was absent, suggesting private repertoires in all groups.

TCRdb reprocessed the 5' RACE reads via MiXCR and lists one record per CDR3 protein. Of about 71,000 distinct CDR3 sequences detected, roughly 13% appear once; the ten largest clones hold 4.6%. The origin of this receptor is a female donor with HTLV-1-associated myelopathy (HAM/TSP). Source material: PBMCs. V gene TRBV5-5 combines with J gene TRBJ1-5, with 7 bases aligning to TRBD1. The CDR3 sequence: CASSARDSRRPQHF. The CDR3 nucleotides read TGTGCCAGCAGCGCCCGGGACAGCAGGCGGCCCCAGCATTTT.